The present entry profiles one T cell receptor (beta chain) with its context. TCRdb re-called the RT-PCR reads with MiXCR, one entry per CDR3 protein. The sample records about 200,000 distinct CDR3 sequences, around 41% being singletons. The source of the sample is a study of patients and donors after allogeneic stem cell transplantation. Trimming cost V 3 bases and J 3 bases; bases outside gene matches: 5. Germline V gives CDR1 KGHSH, CDR2 LQKENI. This CDR3 comprises 16 residues. The sequence was collected from a human donor who was either an allogeneic HSCT recipient or a stem cell or donor lymphocyte infusion donor (not recorded which). It is not recorded whose cells these are; they may come from a transplant donor. The chain couples TRBV18 to TRBJ2-3; 11 bases are a match to TRBD2. Sequenced sample: blood, either unsorted or a sorted T cell fraction (not recorded which). This CDR3 reads CASSPGTSGVTDTQYF. CDR3 nucleotide sequence: TGTGCCAGCTCACCTGGGACTAGCGGAGTGACAGATACGCAGTATTTT.